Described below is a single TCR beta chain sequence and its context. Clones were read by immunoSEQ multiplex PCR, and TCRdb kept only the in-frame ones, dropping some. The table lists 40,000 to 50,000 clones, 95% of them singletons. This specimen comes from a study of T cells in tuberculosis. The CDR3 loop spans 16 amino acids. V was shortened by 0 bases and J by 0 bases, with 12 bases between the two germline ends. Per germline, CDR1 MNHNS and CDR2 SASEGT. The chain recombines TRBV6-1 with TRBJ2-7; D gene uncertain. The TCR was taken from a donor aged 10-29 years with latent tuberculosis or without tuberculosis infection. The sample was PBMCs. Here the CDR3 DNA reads TGTGCCAGCAGTGAAGCTGGTTACCCTAGCTCCTACGAGCAGTACTTC. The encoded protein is CASSEAGYPSSYEQYF.